A single sample gave rise to the 32 T cell receptor beta chains below, sequenced in a study of shared clonotypes between healthy human individuals. Libraries were prepared by immunoSEQ multiplex PCR; TCRdb keeps only in-frame clonotypes and omits some of them. The sample holds 450,000 to 500,000 clones, approximately 84% seen once. The sequencing sample was made of PBMCs. Receptors were obtained from a woman in her thirties or forties in good health. Some clones in this sample may be carry-over from other donors' samples.

This clone was recorded only once. Other DNA sequences of this sample code for an identical CDR3. This sequence joins TRBV25-1 and TRBJ1-1, with a weak D call TRBD1 (5 bases). The CDR3 consists of 13 residues. The V end lost 10 bases, the J end lost 4 bases, and 16 bases lay between the germline ends. The germline V gene has CDR1 MGHDK and CDR2 SYGVNS. This CDR3 reads CAKQVARSTEAFF. In nucleotides, the CDR3 is TGTGCCAAACAGGTGGCTAGAAGCACTGAAGCTTTCTTT.

This clone showed up many times. The chain joins TRBV4-3 to TRBJ1-1; the match to TRBD1 covers 7 bases. Germline assignment: CDR1 LGHNA and CDR2 YSLEER. The CDR3 contains 16 residues. Trimming at V came to 0 bases and at J to 1 base, leaving 5 bases not matched to a gene. CDR3 sequence (DNA): TGCGCCAGCAGCCAAGATCCTGACAGGGCGAACACTGAAGCTTTCTTT. Translation: CASSQDPDRANTEAFF.

The gene calls are TRBV10-3 and TRBJ1-5; D gene unclear. Germline CDR1 ENHRY, CDR2 SYGVKD. The CDR3 has 14 amino acids. Between the trimmed V and J ends, which lost 3 bases and 1 base, there was a span of 7 bases. The CDR3 here is CAISEDLSNQPQHF. CDR3 coding DNA: TGTGCCATCAGTGAAGACTTGAGCAATCAGCCCCAGCATTTT.

This chain connects TRBV27 to TRBJ2-5; weak D call: TRBD1 (5 bases). V shed 5 bases and J shed 4 bases, with 11 bases lying between them. Germline CDR1 is MNHEY and CDR2 is SMNVEV (reference sequence). This CDR3 has 13 amino acids. The CDR3 reads CASSPRRGETQYF. As DNA, the CDR3 is TGTGCCAGCAGTCCCCGTAGGGGAGAGACCCAGTACTTC.

This chain joins TRBV13 and TRBJ1-1; possibly TRBD1 for D (5 bases). CDR3 size: 14 residues. V shed 3 bases and J shed 4 bases, with 12 bases lying between them. CDR1 is PRHDT and CDR2 is FYEKMQ in the germline V gene (reference sequence). DNA of the CDR3: TGTGCCAGCAGCTTTGTAGGGAGGGGCACTGAAGCTTTCTTT. It translates to CASSFVGRGTEAFF.

The V call is TRBV28, the J call TRBJ2-2; no firm D call. Per the germline V gene, CDR1 is MDHEN and CDR2 is SYDVKM. V lost 5 bases, J lost 8 bases, and 9 bases lay in between. The CDR3 contains 12 residues. CDR3 amino acids: CASSQEPGELFF. The CDR3 DNA is TGTGCCAGCAGTCAGGAACCAGGGGAGCTGTTTTTT.

The chain employs TRBV2 and TRBJ2-2, with D uncertain. The CDR3 is 13 residues long. V dropped 4 bases and J dropped 4 bases, with 7 bases sitting between them. Germline values: CDR1 SNHLY, CDR2 FYNNEI. The CDR3 is CASSVWVTGELFF. In DNA form, the CDR3 reads TGTGCCAGCAGTGTTTGGGTCACCGGGGAGCTGTTTTTT.

The rearrangement uses TRBV2 and TRBJ2-4, with a weak D call TRBD1 (6 bases). The germline V gene has CDR1 SNHLY and CDR2 FYNNEI. Trimming shortened V by 2 bases and J by 2 bases, and 19 bases separated the two germline ends. The CDR3 has 18 amino acids. The CDR3 protein is CASSEISQGIGSKNIQYF. The CDR3 nucleotides are TGTGCCAGCAGTGAAATCTCGCAGGGGATAGGGTCCAAAAACATTCAGTACTTC.

The chain recombines TRBV9 with TRBJ1-1; 8 positions match TRBD1. This CDR3 is built from 16 residues. Germline V CDR1 and CDR2: SGDLS, YYNGEE. J lost 0 bases, V lost 4 bases, and 8 bases had no gene match. CDR3 sequence reads: CASSPQGAAMNTEAFF. CDR3 nucleotide sequence: TGTGCCAGCAGCCCCCAGGGGGCCGCTATGAACACTGAAGCTTTCTTT.

This clone was counted many times. The same CDR3 can be traced to other DNA sequences in this sample. The rearrangement uses TRBV6-5 and TRBJ2-2; 8 nucleotides line up with TRBD1. Germline CDR1 reads MNHEY; CDR2 reads SVGAGI. Unmatched junction bases numbered 8, after V lost 7 bases and J lost 7 bases. The CDR3 has 14 residues. For the CDR3, the DNA is TGTGCCAGCACCCCGGACAGGGCCAGCGGGGAGCTGTTTTTT. Translating gives CASTPDRASGELFF.

The V and J genes are TRBV7-8 and TRBJ2-7, with a weak D call TRBD2 (5 bases). Germline lookup yields CDR1 SGHVS and CDR2 FQNEAQ. CDR3 length: 14 amino acids. Trimming pared 1 base from V and 2 bases from J, leaving 9 bases between. The CDR3 bases are TGTGCCAGCAGCTTAGGACTAACCCCCTACGAGCAGTACTTC. This translates into CASSLGLTPYEQYF.

V is TRBV28 and J is TRBJ2-1; D may be TRBD2 (6 bases). V gave up 6 bases and J gave up 4 bases, with 13 bases separating them. From germline, CDR1 is MDHEN and CDR2 SYDVKM. This CDR3 region has 14 residues. The CDR3 sequence is CASRAGTSYNEQFF. In DNA, the CDR3 is TGTGCCAGCAGGGCGGGGACTTCGTACAATGAGCAGTTCTTC.

J is TRBJ2-7 and V is TRBV5-1, with D tentatively TRBD1 or TRBD2 (5 bases each). CDR3 length: 15 amino acids. V dropped 5 bases and J dropped 2 bases, with 17 bases sitting between them. Germline lookup yields CDR1 SGHRS and CDR2 YFSETQ. The CDR3 nucleotides read TGCGCCAGCAGTTCCACCGGGACGCTAGCCTACGAGCAGTACTTC. It codes for CASSSTGTLAYEQYF.

This rearrangement joins TRBV11-3 to TRBJ1-1; 7 positions match TRBD1. Germline V gene data show CDR1 as SGHNT and CDR2 as YENEEA. J gave up 3 bases and V 3 bases, and 1 base lay outside the gene matches. This CDR3 has 13 amino acids. CDR3 in amino acids: CASSFQGDTEAFF. The CDR3 region has the DNA TGTGCCAGCAGCTTTCAGGGGGACACTGAAGCTTTCTTT.

CDR3 sequence: CSVARNTGELFF. The CDR3 DNA reads as TGCAGCGTTGCCAGGAACACCGGGGAGCTGTTTTTT. This sequence joins TRBV29-1 and TRBJ2-2; no reliable D call. The ends were cut back, 4 bases at V and 1 base at J, with 4 bases in the middle. This CDR3 region has 12 residues. From germline, CDR1 is SQVTM and CDR2 ANQGSEA.

This clone was counted ten times or more. Additional DNA sequences in this sample encode the identical CDR3. V is TRBV7-2 and J is TRBJ1-5; D not resolved. Germline CDR1 reads SGHTA; CDR2 reads FQGNSA. The V end was cut by 5 bases, the J end by 1 base, with 9 bases between. This CDR3 is 14 amino acids long. The CDR3 region has the DNA TGTGCCAGCAGCCCCCATACCAGCAATCAGCCCCAGCATTTT. It is translated as CASSPHTSNQPQHF.

On this clone: A read error is likely here: a far larger clone is one base away. Distinct nucleotide sequences in the sample also encode this CDR3. The genes are TRBV2 and TRBJ1-1; a possible D gene is TRBD1 (5 bases). This CDR3 contains 12 residues. Germline V lookup: CDR1 SNHLY, CDR2 FYNNEI. The CDR3 DNA is TGTGCAGCCGGGAGGGGACCCACTGAAGCTTTCTTT. It codes for CAAGRGPTEAFF. The whole variable domain, remainder taken from reference TRBV2 and TRBJ1-1, is EPEVTQTPSHQVTQMGQEVILRCVPISNHLYFYWYRQILGQKVEFLVSFYNNEISEKSEIFDDQFSVERPDGSNFTLKIRSTKLEDSAMYFCAAGRGPTEAFFGQGTRLTVV.

The chain employs TRBV13 and TRBJ2-3; D unresolved. The germline CDR1 and CDR2 sequences are PRHDT and FYEKMQ (reference sequence). Trimming shortened V by 5 bases and J by 3 bases, and 18 bases separated the two germline ends. This CDR3 spans 16 amino acids. The CDR3 DNA follows: TGTGCCAGCAGCCCTCGGCGAGTGGCTCGGACAGATACGCAGTATTTT. It codes for CASSPRRVARTDTQYF.

The chain recombines TRBV6-1 with TRBJ2-2, with 7 bases aligning to TRBD1. This CDR3 has 13 amino acids. Unmatched junction bases numbered 5, after V lost 9 bases and J lost 4 bases. In germline, CDR1 is MNHNS, CDR2 SASEGT. CDR3 protein: CASQGDFTGELFF. The CDR3 DNA reads TGTGCCAGTCAGGGGGATTTCACCGGGGAGCTGTTTTTT.

Comment on this clone: With a far larger clone one base away, a read error is the likely cause. The same CDR3 is also encoded by other DNA sequences in this sample. The V and J genes are TRBV7-8 and TRBJ2-7; D gene unclear. Germline V gives CDR1 SGHVS, CDR2 FQNEAQ. This CDR3 spans 15 amino acids. The CDR3 DNA sequence: TGTGCCAGCAGTTTCCTCCGCTACTCACCCTACGAACAGTACTTC. It translates to CASSFLRYSPYEQYF.

The gene calls are TRBV19 and TRBJ2-1; 12 bases line up with TRBD1. Trimming took 10 bases from V and 5 from J; bases not matched to a gene: 15. In germline, CDR1 is LNHDA, CDR2 SQIVND (reference sequence). The CDR3 runs to 17 residues. CDR3: CATERDRGQRGNNEQFF. The DNA for the CDR3 is TGTGCCACAGAGAGGGACAGGGGGCAGAGGGGTAACAATGAGCAGTTCTTC.

V usage is TRBV27 and J usage is TRBJ2-7, with D tentatively TRBD1 (5 bases). V lost 4 bases, J lost 3 bases, and 10 bases lay in between. CDR1 is MNHEY and CDR2 is SMNVEV in the germline V gene (reference sequence). The CDR3 contains 13 residues. CDR3 sequence reads: CASSYGHDYEQYF. In nucleotides, the CDR3 is TGTGCCAGCAGTTACGGACACGACTACGAGCAGTACTTC.

This clone was observed once. The V and J genes are TRBV18 and TRBJ2-3; 7 bases fit TRBD2. Losses at the gene ends were 3 bases for V and 1 base for J; bases not matched to a gene: 7. Germline loops: CDR1 KGHSH, CDR2 LQKENI. The CDR3 is 16 amino acids. The CDR3 is CASSPVASGGTDTQYF. CDR3 nucleotides: TGTGCCAGCTCACCTGTGGCGAGCGGGGGCACAGATACGCAGTATTTT.

Comments on this clone: This likely came from a read error, as a far larger clone is one base away. Other DNA sequences in this specimen translate into the identical CDR3. V is TRBV28 and J is TRBJ2-2; D call uncertain. CDR3 size: 13 residues. The germline V gene encodes CDR1 MDHEN and CDR2 SYDVKM. DNA for the CDR3: TGTGCAAGCAGACGACTGAACACCGGGGAGCTGTTTTTT. It yields the protein CASRRLNTGELFF.

The count of this clone is one. The chain is built from TRBV7-9 and TRBJ2-2; TRBD2 matches at 9 bases. With V trimmed by 5 bases and J by 5 bases, 3 bases remained unmatched. Per germline, CDR1 SEHNR and CDR2 FQNEAQ (reference sequence). This CDR3 is 14 amino acids long. CDR3 amino acids: CASSAAGGTGELFF. The CDR3 nucleotides are TGTGCCAGCAGCGCGGCGGGAGGGACCGGGGAGCTGTTTTTT.

This clone was observed once. The junction and the germline gene differ at one end; a read error may be behind it. The V and J genes are TRBV7-9 and TRBJ1-1; D gene ambiguous. The CDR3 spans 15 residues. The germline V gene encodes CDR1 SEHNR and CDR2 FQNEAQ (reference sequence). CDR3 sequence reads: CASSLTRDRAAEAFF. CDR3 coding DNA: TGTGCAAGCAGCTTAACTAGGGATAGGGCGGCTGAAGCTTTCTTT.

With regard to this clone: The likely explanation is a read error, given a far larger clone one base away. The gene calls are TRBV29-1 and TRBJ2-1; 7 bases align to TRBD2. Germline lookup yields CDR1 SQVTM and CDR2 ANQGSEA. CDR3 length equals 17 residues. Trimming took 4 bases from V and 7 from J; bases not matched to a gene: 19. The CDR3 nucleotides read TGCAGCGTTGTCGATCCTTACACGCCGGGAGGCCTGAATGAGCAGTTCTTC. Translation: CSVVDPYTPGGLNEQFF.

In this sample, this clone turned up many times. The chain links TRBV7-9 to TRBJ2-2, with a weak D call TRBD2 (5 bases). The CDR3 consists of 14 residues. CDR1 and CDR2 from the germline V gene are SEHNR and FQNEAQ (reference sequence). V lost 5 bases, J lost 3 bases, and 10 bases lay in between. The CDR3 spells CASSQGLYTGELFF. The CDR3 region has the DNA TGTGCCAGCAGCCAAGGACTCTACACCGGGGAGCTGTTTTTT.

J is TRBJ1-1 and V is TRBV5-1, with D possibly being TRBD1 (6 bases). Germline CDR1 and CDR2: SGHRS and YFSETQ. There are 15 residues in the CDR3. The V and J ends lost 4 bases and 1 base respectively, with 14 bases between them. CDR3 residues: CASSGRQDGNTEAFF. CDR3 coding DNA: TGCGCCAGCAGCGGGAGACAGGACGGGAACACTGAAGCTTTCTTT.

For the CDR3, the DNA is TGTGCCAGCGGACGCTACGAGCAGTACTTC. This sequence encodes CASGRYEQYF. The chain uses TRBV6-1 and TRBJ2-7; D not resolved. Per germline, CDR1 MNHNS and CDR2 SASEGT. The CDR3 covers 10 residues. V was shortened by 8 bases and J by 3 bases, with 5 bases between the two germline ends.

This chain links TRBV6-9 with TRBJ2-1; D might be TRBD1 or TRBD2, each matching 5 bases. The germline V gene has CDR1 MNHGY and CDR2 SVAAGI. V dropped 6 bases and J dropped 9 bases, with 15 bases sitting between them. The CDR3 consists of 13 residues. The CDR3 protein is CASRDGTLGEQFF. The DNA of the CDR3 is TGTGCCAGCAGGGACGGGACCCTTGGTGAGCAGTTCTTC.

CDR3 sequence (DNA): TGTGCCAGCAGCTTAGTCCGTCGGCGGGACGGTGGAGGGACACAGTACTTC. Its translation is CASSLVRRRDGGGTQYF. The chain recombines TRBV7-8 with TRBJ2-5, with D perhaps being TRBD1 or TRBD2 (6 bases each). CDR1 is SGHVS and CDR2 is FQNEAQ in the germline V gene. V was cut by 1 base and J by 11 bases, with 26 bases left in between. The CDR3 runs 17 residues.